The clone carrying this T cell receptor beta chain was recorded only once. This sample was taken from a study of control samples from healthy donors and cancer patients. Trimming removed 0 bases at V and 7 bases at J, with 5 bases between. This CDR3 has 12 amino acids. Germline V gene data show CDR1 as SGHRS and CDR2 as YFSETQ. Using immunoSEQ multiplex PCR, the repertoire was profiled, and TCRdb retains in-frame clones only, with some absent. The table lists 65,000 to 75,000 clones, about 90% of them singletons. The source is a woman aged 45-59 years in good health. Sequencing was performed on blood. The chain uses TRBV5-1 and TRBJ2-1; no firm D call. CDR3 coding DNA: TGCGCCAGCAGCTTGGTGCGGAATGAGCAGTTCTTC. Amino acids: CASSLVRNEQFF.